The 30 T cell receptor beta chains below all came from one sample that was sequenced in a study of control samples from healthy donors and cancer patients. Assay: immunoSEQ multiplex PCR; the TCRdb copy retains only in-frame clones and omits some. The table shows more than 95,000 clones, with about 90% occurring only once. The sample consisted of blood. These TCRs come from a man aged 18 to 30 in good health.

This clone has a count of ten or more. The J gene is TRBJ2-3, the V gene TRBV15, with 8 bases that match TRBD1. The CDR3 is 16 amino acids. Trimming cost V 0 bases and J 2 bases; bases outside gene matches: 4. In germline, CDR1 is LNHNV, CDR2 YYDKDF (reference sequence). The CDR3 sequence is CATSRDPGGNTDTQYF. For the CDR3, the DNA is TGTGCCACCAGCAGAGATCCAGGGGGCAACACAGATACGCAGTATTTT. Full variable domain (rest looked up from reference TRBV15 and TRBJ2-3): DAMVIQNPRYQVTQFGKPVTLSCSQTLNHNVMYWYQQKSSQAPKLLFHYYDKDFNNEADTPDNFQSRRPNTSFCFLDIRSPGLGDTAMYLCATSRDPGGNTDTQYFGPGTRLTVL.

The rearrangement joins TRBV19 to TRBJ1-1; D gene uncertain. Deletions cut 3 bases from V and 7 bases from J, with 18 bases between. This CDR3 has 15 residues. Germline assignment: CDR1 LNHDA and CDR2 SQIVND (reference sequence). CDR3 sequence reads: CASSMLSTSSNEAFF. In DNA, the CDR3 is TGTGCCAGTAGTATGCTCTCTACATCGTCGAATGAAGCTTTCTTT. The full variable domain, completed using reference TRBV19 and TRBJ1-1, is DGGITQSPKYLFRKEGQNVTLSCEQNLNHDAMYWYRQDPGQGLRLIYYSQIVNDFQKGDIAEGYSVSREKKESFPLTVTSAQKNPTAFYLCASSMLSTSSNEAFFGQGTRLTVV.

The CDR3 DNA follows: TGTGCCAGCAGCCCGACGAAGCGGGGAGGCCAAGAGACCCAGTACTTC. This translates into CASSPTKRGGQETQYF. The rearrangement links TRBV7-2 to TRBJ2-5; 7 nucleotides match TRBD2. The length of the CDR3 is 16 residues. Unmatched junction bases numbered 10, after V lost 5 bases and J lost 1 base. CDR1 SGHTA and CDR2 FQGNSA come from the germline V gene.

The chain uses TRBV15 and TRBJ1-3; the D is unclear. The germline V gene encodes CDR1 LNHNV and CDR2 YYDKDF (reference sequence). The V and J ends lost 2 bases and 1 base respectively, with 12 bases between them. The CDR3 totals 16 residues. CDR3 DNA sequence: TGTGCCACCAGCAGATTCACCGGGCCATCTGGAAACACCATATATTTT. It is translated as CATSRFTGPSGNTIYF.

This clone came up a few times. The V call is TRBV18, the J call TRBJ2-3; 7 bases are shared with TRBD2. Germline values: CDR1 KGHSH, CDR2 LQKENI. CDR3 length: 16 residues. Trimming at V came to 1 base and at J to 3 bases, leaving 7 bases not matched to a gene. The CDR3 DNA sequence: TGTGCCAGCTCACCACTCCGCGGGAGTGGTACAGATACGCAGTATTTT. Its protein product is CASSPLRGSGTDTQYF.

The chain links TRBV19 to TRBJ1-1; 7 bases fit TRBD1. The CDR3 sequence is 14 residues long. Germline V lookup: CDR1 LNHDA, CDR2 SQIVND (reference sequence). Trimming cost V 3 bases and J 1 base; bases outside gene matches: 2. The CDR3 protein is CASSINRGNTEAFF. For the CDR3, the DNA is TGTGCCAGTAGTATCAACAGGGGGAACACTGAAGCTTTCTTT.

The gene calls are TRBV4-1 and TRBJ1-1; D unresolved. Germline V gene data show CDR1 as MGHRA and CDR2 as YSYEKL. The V end lost 4 bases, the J end lost 1 base, and 19 bases lay between the germline ends. The CDR3 has 17 amino acids. CDR3 sequence: CASSPAVFGLPNTEAFF. The CDR3 DNA sequence: TGCGCCAGCAGCCCCGCCGTATTTGGGCTCCCGAACACTGAAGCTTTCTTT.

The sample holds a few counts of this clone. The rearrangement uses TRBV10-1 and TRBJ2-1; D is unresolved. The CDR3 is 14 residues long. Germline CDR1 is WNHNN and CDR2 is SYGVQD (reference sequence). Trimming cost V 0 bases and J 8 bases, with 11 bases left between them. The CDR3 sequence is CASSESSHVDEQFF. The DNA for the CDR3 is TGCGCCAGCAGTGAGTCGTCGCACGTCGATGAGCAGTTCTTC.

The chain joins TRBV11-2 to TRBJ2-6; D is unclear. Trimming shortened V by 2 bases and J by 1 base, and 12 bases separated the two germline ends. Germline CDR1 and CDR2: SGHAT and FQNNGV. The CDR3 length is 17 residues. CDR3 sequence (DNA): TGTGCCAGCAGCTTACAGGCGTCTGGGTCTGGGGCCAACGTCCTGACTTTC. Translated: CASSLQASGSGANVLTF.

CDR3 amino acids: CASSLVRNNNYGYTF. The CDR3 DNA follows: TGTGCCAGCAGCTTAGTACGTAACAATAACTATGGCTACACCTTC. The chain carries TRBV7-2 and TRBJ1-2; D is unclear. This CDR3 contains 15 residues. Between the trimmed V and J ends, which lost 1 base and 1 base, there was a span of 10 bases. Germline values: CDR1 SGHTA, CDR2 FQGNSA.

For this clone: One end of the junction varies from germline; a read error may be responsible. J is TRBJ1-2 and V is TRBV27, with D uncertain. Germline assignment: CDR1 MNHEY and CDR2 SMNVEV (reference sequence). The CDR3 covers 13 residues. The CDR3 sequence: CATAEAFYYGYTF. In nucleotides, the CDR3 is TGCGCTACAGCCGAGGCCTTTTACTATGGCTACACCTTC.

This clone showed up many times. The rearrangement uses TRBV7-2 and TRBJ2-2; D is unresolved. This CDR3 has 16 amino acids. Germline CDR1 is SGHTA and CDR2 is FQGNSA. V lost 2 bases, J lost 5 bases, and 15 bases lay in between. CDR3 sequence (DNA): TGTGCCAGCAGCTTACGCGTCCTAACCTCGACCGGGGAGCTGTTTTTT. Amino acids: CASSLRVLTSTGELFF.

J is TRBJ1-2 and V is TRBV7-2; possible D gene TRBD1, 5 bases. Deletions cut 7 bases from V and 3 bases from J, with 12 bases between. Germline V lookup: CDR1 SGHTA, CDR2 FQGNSA. The CDR3 loop spans 13 amino acids. CDR3 protein: CASNRGADYGYTF. DNA for the CDR3: TGTGCCAGCAACCGGGGCGCGGACTATGGCTACACCTTC.

The chain combines TRBV2 with TRBJ1-5; D unclear. Germline lookup yields CDR1 SNHLY and CDR2 FYNNEI. V gave up 4 bases and J gave up 0 bases, with 10 bases separating them. CDR3 length: 15 residues. DNA for the CDR3: TGTGCCAGCAGTGTTGGGCAGCTTAGCAATCAGCCCCAGCATTTT. Translating it yields CASSVGQLSNQPQHF. The whole variable domain, remainder taken from reference TRBV2 and TRBJ1-5, is EPEVTQTPSHQVTQMGQEVILRCVPISNHLYFYWYRQILGQKVEFLVSFYNNEISEKSEIFDDQFSVERPDGSNFTLKIRSTKLEDSAMYFCASSVGQLSNQPQHFGDGTRLSIL.

The table lists this clone with a few counts. The V and J genes are TRBV19 and TRBJ1-2, with no clear D. Germline loops: CDR1 LNHDA, CDR2 SQIVND (reference sequence). The CDR3 has 13 residues. The ends were cut back, 4 bases at V and 4 bases at J, with 10 bases in the middle. The CDR3 loop is CASSTWGIYGYTF. The CDR3 DNA reads TGTGCCAGTAGTACATGGGGAATCTATGGCTACACCTTC.

The chain links TRBV28 to TRBJ1-3; 9 bases match TRBD1. The trim removed 8 bases at V and 8 bases at J, leaving 13 bases unmatched. Germline assignment: CDR1 MDHEN and CDR2 SYDVKM. CDR3 length equals 15 residues. The CDR3 protein is CASAHPWDRVHTIYF. The CDR3 DNA reads TGTGCCAGCGCCCACCCCTGGGACAGGGTTCACACCATATATTTT.

This clone was counted many times. The chain recombines TRBV9 with TRBJ1-3; maybe TRBD1 (5 bases). The germline V gene encodes CDR1 SGDLS and CDR2 YYNGEE. This CDR3 spans 15 amino acids. Trimming stripped 4 bases from V and 0 bases from J, with 11 bases between. The CDR3 reads CASSQQETSGNTIYF. The CDR3 coding sequence is TGTGCCAGCAGCCAACAGGAGACCTCTGGAAACACCATATATTTT.

The chain employs TRBV9 and TRBJ1-2; no clear D gene. Per the germline V gene, CDR1 is SGDLS and CDR2 is YYNGEE. V was clipped by 3 bases and J by 5 bases, with 14 bases between them. This CDR3 has 14 residues. The CDR3 nucleotides read TGTGCCAGCAGCGCCGTCGGCCAACGTTATGGCTACACCTTC. This gives the protein CASSAVGQRYGYTF.

The rearrangement joins TRBV24-1 to TRBJ1-5; D call uncertain. Germline V gene sequence: CDR1 KGHDR, CDR2 SFDVKD. V lost 9 bases and J 5 bases, leaving 13 bases between the germline ends. The CDR3 loop spans 13 amino acids. In nucleotides, the CDR3 is TGTGCCACCTCGGTAGGAGAATATCAGCCCCAGCATTTT. The encoded protein is CATSVGEYQPQHF.

This chain joins TRBV5-4 and TRBJ2-7; possible D gene TRBD2, 5 bases. V gave up 3 bases and J gave up 6 bases, with 16 bases separating them. The CDR3 loop spans 14 amino acids. Germline V gene data show CDR1 as SGHNT and CDR2 as YYREEE (reference sequence). CDR3 sequence (DNA): TGTGCCAGCAGCTCCGACCCCAGAGGGAGCGAGCAGTACTTC. Protein: CASSSDPRGSEQYF. The full variable domain, completed using reference TRBV5-4 and TRBJ2-7, is ETGVTQSPTHLIKTRGQQVTLRCSSQSGHNTVSWYQQALGQGPQFIFQYYREEENGRGNFPPRFSGLQFPNYSSELNVNALELDDSALYLCASSSDPRGSEQYFGPGTRLTVT.

The rearrangement uses TRBV10-2 and TRBJ1-2, with 7 bases fitting TRBD1. Trimming removed 7 bases from V and 7 bases from J; junction bases left unmatched: 9. Germline-derived CDR1 and CDR2 are WSHSY and SAAADI. The CDR3 has 13 residues. The CDR3 is CASIPDRAGGYTF. CDR3 bases: TGCGCCAGCATCCCCGACAGGGCTGGTGGCTACACCTTC.

This clone was observed a single time. This rearrangement joins TRBV19 to TRBJ2-2; unclear D gene. Germline V gene lookup returns CDR1 LNHDA and CDR2 SQIVND (reference sequence). The V end lost 1 base, the J end lost 11 bases, and 8 bases lay between the germline ends. This CDR3 region has 12 residues. The CDR3 nucleotides are TGTGCCAGTAGTATAGCCGTAACTGAGCTGTTTTTT. Translated, it gives CASSIAVTELFF.

The chain carries TRBV27 and TRBJ1-5, with 11 bases lining up with TRBD1. CDR1 and CDR2 from the germline V gene are MNHEY and SMNVEV (reference sequence). This CDR3 has 15 amino acids. Trimming took 6 bases from V and 6 from J; bases not matched to a gene: 7. The CDR3 loop is CASRAGTGGVQPQHF. CDR3 nucleotide sequence: TGTGCCAGCAGGGCAGGGACAGGGGGGGTTCAGCCCCAGCATTTT.

The V call is TRBV3-1 (or the pseudogene TRBV3-2), the J call TRBJ2-3; 8 bases agree with TRBD1. The CDR3 totals 16 residues. V trimming: 4 bases; J trimming: 6 bases; junction bases outside the gene matches: 12. The germline V gene encodes CDR1 LGHDT and CDR2 YNNKEL (reference sequence). CDR3 nucleotides: TGTGCCAGCAGCCCTCGCGGCACAGGGGGTGGGGATACGCAGTATTTT. Amino acids: CASSPRGTGGGDTQYF.

This clone has a single count. This rearrangement joins TRBV5-4 to TRBJ2-7; D may be TRBD2 (5 bases). The V end was cut by 0 bases, the J end by 7 bases, with 14 bases between. This CDR3 is 14 amino acids long. From germline, CDR1 is SGHNT and CDR2 YYREEE (reference sequence). This chain's CDR3 is CASSLVEAPGEQYF. CDR3 coding DNA: TGTGCCAGCAGCTTGGTGGAGGCCCCAGGAGAGCAGTACTTC. Using reference TRBV5-4 and TRBJ2-7 for the parts outside the CDR3, the full variable domain is ETGVTQSPTHLIKTRGQQVTLRCSSQSGHNTVSWYQQALGQGPQFIFQYYREEENGRGNFPPRFSGLQFPNYSSELNVNALELDDSALYLCASSLVEAPGEQYFGPGTRLTVT.

The chain uses TRBV20-1 and TRBJ2-5; no clear D gene. Trimming removed 5 bases at V and 11 bases at J, with 15 bases between. The CDR3 consists of 11 residues. Germline-derived CDR1 and CDR2 are DFQATT and SNEGSKA (reference sequence). CDR3 sequence: CSAPGHLDQYF. In DNA, the CDR3 is TGCAGTGCTCCCGGTCATCTGGATCAGTACTTC.

The chain recombines TRBV9 with TRBJ1-3; 7 bases agree with TRBD1. With 4 bases clipped from V and 0 bases from J, the junction kept 7 bases outside the gene matches. Germline values: CDR1 SGDLS, CDR2 YYNGEE. The CDR3 sequence is 16 residues long. The CDR3 sequence: CASSRDRSVSGNTIYF. Written as DNA, the CDR3 is TGTGCCAGCAGCAGGGACAGAAGTGTCTCTGGAAACACCATATATTTT.

The V call is TRBV5-1, the J call TRBJ2-2; TRBD1 agrees at 8 bases. Germline V CDR1 and CDR2: SGHRS, YFSETQ. V trimming: 5 bases; J trimming: 7 bases; junction bases outside the gene matches: 7. CDR3 size: 14 residues. DNA for the CDR3: TGCGCCAGCAGGTTAGACAGGGGCATCGGGGAGCTGTTTTTT. Protein: CASRLDRGIGELFF.

This clone was observed a few times. This chain uses TRBV27 with TRBJ2-1; 8 bases match TRBD1. This CDR3 spans 17 amino acids. Germline CDR1 reads MNHEY; CDR2 reads SMNVEV (reference sequence). V lost 7 bases and J lost 1; bases outside the gene matches: 12. The CDR3 here is CASTTDRVTFSYNEQFF. For the CDR3, the DNA is TGTGCCAGCACAACGGACAGGGTCACGTTTTCCTACAATGAGCAGTTCTTC.

The chain uses TRBV25-1 and TRBJ2-7, with D perhaps assigned TRBD1 or TRBD2 (5 bases each). With 7 bases removed from V and 7 bases from J, the gap between germline ends came to 14 bases. CDR3 length equals 12 residues. The germline gives CDR1 MGHDK, CDR2 SYGVNS. The CDR3 is CASTEQWGEQYF. CDR3 bases: TGTGCCAGCACCGAACAATGGGGGGAGCAGTACTTC.